The entry below gives a single T cell receptor beta chain sequence along with its context. The antigen it recognizes is unknown. No per-base quality is available; no much larger clone lies one base away. Whole blood was collected in K2EDTA tubes by collaborating institutions according to the institutions' own protocols. Collaborator samples were shipped for TCRbeta analysis as frozen whole blood, isolated PBMCs, or DNA extracted from either sample type. This sample was taken from a study of blood T cell repertoires in COVID-19 (dated by TCRdb to 2018 to 2021). Regarding the study in general: Samples from collaborators originated in the United States, Italy and Spain and spanned both the acute and convalescent phases of COVID-19. The material from the prospective study consisted of cDNA or gDNA derived from T cells, B-cell-depleted T cells, or PBMCs. Deeply sampled blood TCRbeta repertoires from subjects exposed to, actively infected with, or recovered from COVID-19 were included in the dataset. The repertoires were released in a freely available public database intended as a resource for research on the immune response to SARS-CoV-2. Samples came from the ongoing ImmuneRACE study (first 160 participants) plus 1,254 subjects from 6 global collaborators. The sample metadata nearly always contained a de-identified subject ID, COVID-19 status, age in years and sex. HLA class I and class II types, where available, came from metadata supplied by the sample provider rather than from assay-based typing.

Results the study describes overall, beyond this receptor: The amount of clinical and demographic metadata varied by source and participant and was provided uncurated.

The V and J ends are trimmed by 7 bases and 1 base, leaving 24 bases between them. Taken from cysteine to phenylalanine, the CDR3 has 17 residues. CDR3 DNA only is kept here, 51 bases in frame from base 1. In the germline V gene, CDR1 corresponds to SQVTM and CDR2 to ANQGSEA. TCRbeta CDR3 regions were amplified from genomic DNA by means of the immunoSEQ Assay, a bias-controlled multiplex PCR. Concerning the study's data processing: The number of nucleated cells in each sample was estimated from the amplification of reference gene primers within the assay. To quantify the absolute abundance of each unique TCRbeta CDR3 rearrangement, sequence reads were collapsed and filtered. Productive Simpson clonality was computed per sample as the square root of Simpson's diversity index over productive rearrangements. TCRdb retrieved this table from immuneACCESS and kept in-frame rearrangements only. Not all clones are present; in checked studies, unresolved V genes account for under half, and no reason is known for the remainder. That table gives V, J and clone size, and the DNA gave D and trimming. For this sample there are roughly 100,000 clones; around 81% appear just once. The leading ten clones occupy roughly 4% of the sample.

This sequence originates from a man in his sixties with acute or convalescent COVID-19. The source material was peripheral blood. Rearrangement joined TRBV29-1 to TRBJ2-3; the D gene is possibly TRBD1, with 5 bases matching. In nucleotides, the sequence is TGCAGCGCCGAGGTCGGGCAGGGAAGGTCCGGCACAGATACGCAGTATTTT. Its translation reads: CSAEVGQGRSGTDTQYF.